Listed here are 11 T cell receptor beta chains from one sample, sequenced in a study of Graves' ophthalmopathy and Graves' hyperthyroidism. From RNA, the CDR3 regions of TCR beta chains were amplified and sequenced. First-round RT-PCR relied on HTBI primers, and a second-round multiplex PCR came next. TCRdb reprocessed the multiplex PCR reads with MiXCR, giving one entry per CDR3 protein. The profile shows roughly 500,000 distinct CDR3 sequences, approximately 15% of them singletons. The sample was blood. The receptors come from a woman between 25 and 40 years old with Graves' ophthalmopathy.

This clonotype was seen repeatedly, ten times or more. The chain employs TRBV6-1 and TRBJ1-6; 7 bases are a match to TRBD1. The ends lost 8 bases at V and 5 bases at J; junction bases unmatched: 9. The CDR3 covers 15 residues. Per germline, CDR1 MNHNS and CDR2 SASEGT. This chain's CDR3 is CASAITGVDNSPLHF. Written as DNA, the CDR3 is TGTGCCAGCGCTATAACAGGGGTTGATAATTCACCCCTCCACTTT.

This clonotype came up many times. CDR3 sequence: CAISTPLTGSSYEQYF. CDR3 in DNA: TGTGCCATCAGTACCCCGTTGACAGGTAGCTCCTACGAGCAGTACTTC. V usage is TRBV10-3 and J usage is TRBJ2-7, with D possibly being TRBD1 (6 bases). Germline V gene lookup returns CDR1 ENHRY and CDR2 SYGVKD. There are 16 residues in the CDR3. V lost 5 bases, J lost 0 bases, and 17 bases lay in between.

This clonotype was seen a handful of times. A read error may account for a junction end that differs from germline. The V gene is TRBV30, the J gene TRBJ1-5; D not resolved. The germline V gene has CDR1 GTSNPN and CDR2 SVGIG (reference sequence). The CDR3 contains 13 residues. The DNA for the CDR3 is TGTGCCTGGAGTCCTAAAGGGTCCCAGCCCCAGCGTTTT. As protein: CAWSPKGSQPQRF.

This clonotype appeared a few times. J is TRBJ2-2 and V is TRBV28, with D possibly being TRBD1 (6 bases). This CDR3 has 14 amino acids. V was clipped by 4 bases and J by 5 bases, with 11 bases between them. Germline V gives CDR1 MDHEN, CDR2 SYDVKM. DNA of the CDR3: TGTGCCAGCAGTTACAGGGAAGAAACCGGGGAGCTGTTTTTT. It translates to CASSYREETGELFF.

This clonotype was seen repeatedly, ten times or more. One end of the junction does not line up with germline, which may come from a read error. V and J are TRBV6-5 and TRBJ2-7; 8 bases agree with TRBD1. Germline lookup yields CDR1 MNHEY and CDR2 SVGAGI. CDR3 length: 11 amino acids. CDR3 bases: TGTGCCAGCAGTTCGGCACAGGGGGAAAACTTC. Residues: CASSSAQGENF.

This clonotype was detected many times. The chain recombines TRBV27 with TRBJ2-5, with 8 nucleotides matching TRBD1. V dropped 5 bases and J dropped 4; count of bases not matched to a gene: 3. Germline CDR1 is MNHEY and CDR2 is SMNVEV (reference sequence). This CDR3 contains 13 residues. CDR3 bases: TGTGCCAGCAGTCCCGACAGGGGAGAGACCCAGTACTTC. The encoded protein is CASSPDRGETQYF.

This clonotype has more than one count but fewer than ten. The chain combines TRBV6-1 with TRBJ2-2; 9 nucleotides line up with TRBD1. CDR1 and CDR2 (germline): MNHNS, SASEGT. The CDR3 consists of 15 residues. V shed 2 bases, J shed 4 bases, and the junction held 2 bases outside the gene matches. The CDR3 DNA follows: TGTGCCAGCAGTGAATGGACAGGGGCCACCGGGGAGCTGTTTTTT. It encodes CASSEWTGATGELFF.

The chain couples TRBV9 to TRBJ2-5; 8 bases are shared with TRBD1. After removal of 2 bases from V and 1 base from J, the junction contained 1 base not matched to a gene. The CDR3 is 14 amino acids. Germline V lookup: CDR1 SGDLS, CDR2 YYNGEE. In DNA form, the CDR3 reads TGTGCCAGCAGCGTCGGGACAGGCCAAGAGACCCAGTACTTC. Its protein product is CASSVGTGQETQYF.

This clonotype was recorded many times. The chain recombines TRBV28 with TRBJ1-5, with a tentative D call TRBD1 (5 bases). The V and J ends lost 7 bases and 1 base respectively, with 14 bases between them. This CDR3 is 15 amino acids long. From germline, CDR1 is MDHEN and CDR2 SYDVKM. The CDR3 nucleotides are TGTGCCAGCACCCCAGCGGGGCTGAGCAATCAGCCCCAGCATTTT. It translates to CASTPAGLSNQPQHF.

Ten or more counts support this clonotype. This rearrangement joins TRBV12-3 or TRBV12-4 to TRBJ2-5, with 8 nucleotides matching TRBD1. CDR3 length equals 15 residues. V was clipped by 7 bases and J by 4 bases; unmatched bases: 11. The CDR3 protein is CASNGRTGSGETQYF. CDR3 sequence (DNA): TGTGCCAGCAACGGAAGGACAGGGTCGGGAGAGACCCAGTACTTC.

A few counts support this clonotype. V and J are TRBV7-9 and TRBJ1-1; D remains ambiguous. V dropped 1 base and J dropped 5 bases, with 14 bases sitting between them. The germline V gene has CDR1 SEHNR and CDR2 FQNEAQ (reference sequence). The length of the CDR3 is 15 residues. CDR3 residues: CASSLVGFLVTEAFF. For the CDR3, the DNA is TGTGCCAGCAGCTTAGTAGGGTTTTTGGTAACTGAAGCTTTCTTT.